This T cell receptor beta chain stems from a study of cytomegalovirus exposure and HLA in healthy donors. The overall study: Genotyping of nearly 400 donors showed that around 86% belonged to the Caucasian-associated ancestry cluster.

The PCR had 60 Vbeta and 13 Jbeta primers. Original processing methods: An analysis that came later counted 80 million or so unique TCR beta chains, roughly 11 million shared. Clones were sequenced by immunoSEQ multiplex PCR, and TCRdb holds only the in-frame ones, with some missing. Clone size and the V and J calls come from that table; the DNA yielded D and trimming. The table has about 120,000 clones, 83% seen once. The CDR3 consists of 18 residues. With 4 bases removed from V and 10 bases from J, the gap between germline ends came to 26 bases. The germline V gene encodes CDR1 SNHLY and CDR2 FYNNEI. Donors were ostensibly healthy at sampling, although undocumented immune exposures were probable.

The chain carries TRBV2 and TRBJ1-6, with D maybe TRBD1 (6 bases). The sequence derives from a man aged 18 to 35 in good health and CMV-seropositive. What was sequenced was PBMCs. The CDR3 here is CASSGTRVLTGRLSPLHF. The CDR3 DNA follows: TGTGCCAGCAGTGGCACCCGAGTTTTAACAGGGAGACTCTCACCCCTCCACTTT.